Each of the 13 T cell receptor beta chains below was sequenced from the same sample in a study of blood T cells in healthy people across ages. A J-beta primer mix and a sample-barcoded 5' primer were used in a second PCR of roughly 7 to 12 cycles. MiXCR was run by TCRdb on the 5' RACE reads, yielding one entry per CDR3 protein. The sample records 650,000 to 1,000,000 distinct CDR3 sequences, roughly 40% being singletons. Sequencing input: blood. Source of these receptors: a man between 18 and 35 years old in good health.

This rearrangement joins TRBV10-3 to TRBJ1-2; D is uncertain. V was shortened by 10 bases and J by 3 bases, with 24 bases between the two germline ends. The CDR3 runs 16 residues. CDR1 and CDR2 (germline): ENHRY, SYGVKD. The CDR3 spells CATHAELGKEDYGYTF. CDR3 nucleotides: TGTGCCACCCACGCTGAGTTGGGGAAGGAGGACTATGGCTACACCTTC.

In its sample, this clonotype was seen a few times. The V gene is TRBV6-6, the J gene TRBJ2-3, with 8 bases matching TRBD1. This CDR3 region has 15 residues. V lost 6 bases and J lost 5; bases outside the gene matches: 10. The germline V gene has CDR1 MNHNY and CDR2 SVGAGI (reference sequence). CDR3 sequence: CASSYGQGGEDTQYF. CDR3 sequence (DNA): TGTGCCAGCAGCTACGGACAGGGCGGAGAAGATACGCAGTATTTT.

There are a few counts of this clonotype. The genes are TRBV5-1 and TRBJ1-1; D is ambiguous. Deletions cut 0 bases from V and 4 bases from J, with 10 bases between. The CDR3 is 14 amino acids. Germline CDR1 is SGHRS and CDR2 is YFSETQ. As DNA, the CDR3 is TGCGCCAGCAGCTTGGGCCACGGAAGCACTGAAGCTTTCTTT. It is translated as CASSLGHGSTEAFF.

This clonotype was seen a handful of times. The chain uses TRBV9 and TRBJ2-1; D perhaps matches TRBD1 (6 bases). V was cut by 0 bases and J by 3 bases, with 10 bases left in between. Germline CDR1 is SGDLS and CDR2 is YYNGEE. The CDR3 is 15 residues long. The CDR3 here is CASSVGTANYNEQFF. Written as DNA, the CDR3 is TGTGCCAGCAGCGTAGGGACAGCTAACTACAATGAGCAGTTCTTC.

The gene calls are TRBV14 and TRBJ1-2; 7 positions match TRBD1. With 3 bases clipped from V and 4 bases from J, the junction kept 5 bases outside the gene matches. Germline CDR1 and CDR2: SGHDN and FVKESK. This CDR3 has 14 residues. This CDR3 reads CASSQGQSPYGYTF. As DNA, the CDR3 is TGTGCCAGCAGCCAGGGACAGTCCCCCTATGGCTACACCTTC.

This clonotype was seen only a few times. V is TRBV7-2 and J is TRBJ2-5; 10 nucleotides align to TRBD1. V was pared by 4 bases and J by 11 bases, with 10 bases of the junction left unmatched. CDR3 length equals 14 residues. Germline V gives CDR1 SGHTA, CDR2 FQGNSA. In nucleotides, the CDR3 is TGTGCCAGCAGCTCTAGACAGGGGGCAAGGGAGCAGTACTTC. Protein sequence: CASSSRQGAREQYF.

About this clonotype itself: Compared with germline, one end of the junction differs, possibly owing to a read error. V usage is TRBV30 and J usage is TRBJ2-5; the D gene is possibly TRBD2 (5 bases). The CDR3 runs to 12 residues. Per the germline V gene, CDR1 is GTSNPN and CDR2 is SVGIG (reference sequence). The CDR3 protein is CAGSAGHNEQYF. The CDR3 DNA sequence: TGTGCCGGGAGTGCCGGTCATAATGAGCAGTACTTC.

This clonotype was seen at least ten times. V gene TRBV5-1 combines with J gene TRBJ1-2, with 11 bases that match TRBD1. CDR1 SGHRS and CDR2 YFSETQ come from the germline V gene. The V and J ends lost 4 bases and 2 bases, in that order; junction bases with no gene match: 7. The CDR3 sequence is 16 residues long. The CDR3 here is CASSPGQGASNYGYTF. The CDR3 coding sequence is TGCGCCAGCAGCCCCGGACAGGGGGCCTCAAACTATGGCTACACCTTC. Combining the CDR3 with reference TRBV5-1 and TRBJ1-2 gives the whole variable domain KAGVTQTPRYLIKTRGQQVTLSCSPISGHRSVSWYQQTPGQGLQFLFEYFSETQRNKGNFPGRFSGRQFSNSRSEMNVSTLELGDSALYLCASSPGQGASNYGYTFGSGTRLTVV.

This clonotype was counted ten times or more. The CDR3 bases are TGTGCCAGCAGTTCGAGCCTGGGGGAGCAGTTCTTC. It specifies CASSSSLGEQFF. V usage is TRBV6-5 and J usage is TRBJ2-1; D not certain. Germline CDR1 is MNHEY and CDR2 is SVGAGI. V shed 4 bases and J shed 10 bases, with 11 bases lying between them. The CDR3 loop spans 12 amino acids.

V gene TRBV2 combines with J gene TRBJ2-2, with 9 bases lining up with TRBD1. This CDR3 contains 16 residues. V lost 4 bases to trimming and J lost 7 bases; unmatched junction nucleotides: 10. The germline V gene has CDR1 SNHLY and CDR2 FYNNEI. This CDR3 reads CASSGQGQGVSGELFF. CDR3 in DNA: TGTGCCAGCAGTGGCCAGGGACAGGGCGTTAGCGGGGAGCTGTTTTTT.

This clonotype was detected a few times. The chain links TRBV15 to TRBJ1-2, with a weak D call TRBD1 (6 bases). The V end lost 0 bases, the J end lost 2 bases, and 19 bases lay between the germline ends. Germline lookup yields CDR1 LNHNV and CDR2 YYDKDF (reference sequence). This CDR3 is built from 18 residues. CDR3 region: CATSRDEEGVPSNYGYTF. The CDR3 DNA reads TGTGCCACCAGCAGAGATGAGGAGGGGGTCCCGTCCAACTATGGCTACACCTTC.

The chain joins TRBV20-1 to TRBJ1-5; D gene uncertain. V gave up 0 bases and J gave up 2 bases, with 14 bases separating them. Germline CDR1 reads DFQATT; CDR2 reads SNEGSKA (reference sequence). CDR3 length: 16 residues. The CDR3 loop reads CSARERAKAGNQPQHF. The CDR3 DNA reads as TGCAGTGCTAGAGAAAGGGCAAAGGCTGGCAATCAGCCCCAGCATTTT.

This clonotype has more than one count but fewer than ten. The chain employs TRBV12-3 or TRBV12-4 and TRBJ1-2; no clear D. V was trimmed by 2 bases and J by 1 base, leaving 8 bases between them. The CDR3 contains 14 residues. The CDR3 sequence: CASSLRAVNYGYTF. CDR3 bases: TGTGCCAGCAGTTTACGGGCAGTTAACTATGGCTACACCTTC.